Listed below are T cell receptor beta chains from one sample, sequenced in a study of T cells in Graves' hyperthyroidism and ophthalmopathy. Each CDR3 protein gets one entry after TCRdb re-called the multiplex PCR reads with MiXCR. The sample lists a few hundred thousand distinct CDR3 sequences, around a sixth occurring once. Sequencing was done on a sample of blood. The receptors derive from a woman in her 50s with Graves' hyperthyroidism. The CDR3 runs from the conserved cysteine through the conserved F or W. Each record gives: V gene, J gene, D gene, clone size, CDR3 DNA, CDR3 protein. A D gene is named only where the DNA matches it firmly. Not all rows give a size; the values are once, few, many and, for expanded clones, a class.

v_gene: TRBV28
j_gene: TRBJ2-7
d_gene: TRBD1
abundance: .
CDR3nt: TGTGCCAGCAGTTCCCCCCCGAGCGACAGGGAAAGGGTTTACGAGCAGTACTTC
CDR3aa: CASSSPPSDRERVYEQYF

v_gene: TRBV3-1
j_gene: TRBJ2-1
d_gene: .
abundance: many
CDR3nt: TGTGCCAGCAGCCCAGACGTCGACCGCGACCATGAGCAGTTCTTC
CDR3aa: CASSPDVDRDHEQFF

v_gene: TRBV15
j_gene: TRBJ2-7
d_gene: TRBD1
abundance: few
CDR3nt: TGTGCCACCAGCAGAGATCTCAGGGGGACCTACGAGCAGTACTTC
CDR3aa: CATSRDLRGTYEQYF

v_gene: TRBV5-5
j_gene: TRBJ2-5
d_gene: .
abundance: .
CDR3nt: TGTGCCAGTGCCGCCGGGAATTCCGGAGAGACCCAGTACTTC
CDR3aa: CASAAGNSGETQYF

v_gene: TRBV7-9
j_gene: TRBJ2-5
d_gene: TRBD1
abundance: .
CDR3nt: TGTGCCAGCAGTCCACAGGGGCCGGAGACCCAGTACTTC
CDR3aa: CASSPQGPETQYF

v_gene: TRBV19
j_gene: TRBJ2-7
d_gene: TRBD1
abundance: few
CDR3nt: TGTGCCAGTAGTGCGGTCGACAGGGGAGCCTACGAGCAGTACTTC
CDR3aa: CASSAVDRGAYEQYF

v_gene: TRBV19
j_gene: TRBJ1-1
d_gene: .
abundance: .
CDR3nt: TGTGCCAGTAGTTTCCCAGGGTTTGGTGAAGCTTTCTTT
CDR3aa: CASSFPGFGEAFF

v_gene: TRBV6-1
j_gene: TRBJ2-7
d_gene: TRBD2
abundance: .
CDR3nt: TGTGCCAGCAGTGAGTCGGGACTAGCGGGAATCTACGAGCAGTACTTC
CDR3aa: CASSESGLAGIYEQYF

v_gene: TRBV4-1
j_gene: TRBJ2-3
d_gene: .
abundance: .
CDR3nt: TGCGCCAGCAGCCACGAGTGGCAGGGCGCAGATACGCAGTATTTT
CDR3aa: CASSHEWQGADTQYF

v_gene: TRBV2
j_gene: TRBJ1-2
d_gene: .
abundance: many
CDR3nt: TGTGCCAGCAGTGAAGCCAGTTACTATGGCTACACCTTC
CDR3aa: CASSEASYYGYTF

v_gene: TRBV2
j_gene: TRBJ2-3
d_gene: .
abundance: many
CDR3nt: TGTGCCAGCAGGCGGGACGACGATACGCAGTATTTT
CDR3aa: CASRRDDDTQYF

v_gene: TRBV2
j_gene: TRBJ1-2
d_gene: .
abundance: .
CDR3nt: TGTGCCAGCAATACTGCCAGCAACTCAGGAGGCTACACCTTC
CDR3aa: CASNTASNSGGYTF

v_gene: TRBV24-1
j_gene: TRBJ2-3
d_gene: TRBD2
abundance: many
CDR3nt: TGTGCCACCAGTGAGCCAACTAGCGGAAACACAGATACGCAGTATTTT
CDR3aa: CATSEPTSGNTDTQYF

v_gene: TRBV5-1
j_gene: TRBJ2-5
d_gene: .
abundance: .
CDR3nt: TGCGCCAGCAGCTTGGGGATAGCGCTGGAGACCCAGTACTTC
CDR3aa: CASSLGIALETQYF

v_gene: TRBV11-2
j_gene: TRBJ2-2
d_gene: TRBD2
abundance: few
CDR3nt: TGTGCCAGCAGCTTGCAGATAGCGGGCGCAGCCGGGGAGCTGTTTTTT
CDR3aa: CASSLQIAGAAGELFF

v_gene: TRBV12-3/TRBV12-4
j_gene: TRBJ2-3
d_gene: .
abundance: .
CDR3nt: TGTGCCAGCGGCCCCCGGGGCAGGGGAGATACGCAGTATTTT
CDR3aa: CASGPRGRGDTQYF

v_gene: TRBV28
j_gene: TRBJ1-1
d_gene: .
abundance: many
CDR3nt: TGTGCCAGCAGCGAACAACAGGGTTTGAACACTGAAGCTTTCTTT
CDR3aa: CASSEQQGLNTEAFF

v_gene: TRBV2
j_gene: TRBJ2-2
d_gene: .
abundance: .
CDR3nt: TGTGCCAGCAGTTCAAGCATGCCCGGGGAGCTGTTTTTT
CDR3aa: CASSSSMPGELFF

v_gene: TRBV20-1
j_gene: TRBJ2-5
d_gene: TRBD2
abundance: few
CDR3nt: TGCAGTGCTGGTCCGACTAGCGGAGAGACCCAGTACTTC
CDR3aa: CSAGPTSGETQYF

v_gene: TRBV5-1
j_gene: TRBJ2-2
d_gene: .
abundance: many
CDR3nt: TGCGCCAGCAGCTTGAGGGGCGCGAGCACCGGGGAGCTGTTTTTT
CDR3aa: CASSLRGASTGELFF

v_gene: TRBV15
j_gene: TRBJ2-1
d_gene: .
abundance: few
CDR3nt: TGTGCCACCAGCAGAGATCAGGGCGGGTGGGATGAGCAGTTCTTC
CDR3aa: CATSRDQGGWDEQFF

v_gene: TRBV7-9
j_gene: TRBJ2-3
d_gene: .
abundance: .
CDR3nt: TGTGCCAGCGTCTTGTTAGTGGCAGATACGCAGTATTTT
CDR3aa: CASVLLVADTQYF

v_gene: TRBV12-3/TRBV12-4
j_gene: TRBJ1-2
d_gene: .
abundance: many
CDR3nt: TGTGCCAGCAGTTTAGCGGGGCCCTATGGCTACACCTTC
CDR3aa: CASSLAGPYGYTF

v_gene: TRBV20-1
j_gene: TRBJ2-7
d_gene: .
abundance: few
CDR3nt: TGCAGTGCTACCGACGGAGCGTGGGGCTACGAGCAGTACTTC
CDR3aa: CSATDGAWGYEQYF

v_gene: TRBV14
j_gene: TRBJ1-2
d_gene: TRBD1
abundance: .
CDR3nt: TGTGCCAGCAGCCAAATCCCGGGACAGCTTTATGGCTACACCTTC
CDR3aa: CASSQIPGQLYGYTF

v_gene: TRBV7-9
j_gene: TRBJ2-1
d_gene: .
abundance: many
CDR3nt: TGTGCCAGCAGTAAACTGGACAATGAGCAGTTCTTC
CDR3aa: CASSKLDNEQFF

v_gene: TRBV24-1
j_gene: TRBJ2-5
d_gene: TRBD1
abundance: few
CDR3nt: TGTGCCACCAGTGATTTCTCCAGGGGGTCAGAACAAGAGACCCAGTACTTC
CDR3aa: CATSDFSRGSEQETQYF

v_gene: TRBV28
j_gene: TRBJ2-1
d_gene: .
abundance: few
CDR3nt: TGTGCCAGCAGGCCTGACAGAGCCTACAATGAGCAGTTCTTC
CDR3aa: CASRPDRAYNEQFF

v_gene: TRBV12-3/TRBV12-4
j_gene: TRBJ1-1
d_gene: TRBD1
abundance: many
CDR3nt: TGTGCCAGCAGTTTGGACAGGGGGGCGAACACTGAAGCTTTCTTT
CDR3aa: CASSLDRGANTEAFF